A single sample is the source of the 27 T cell receptor beta chains below, sequenced in a study of cytomegalovirus exposure and HLA in healthy donors. PCR was performed using 60 Vbeta and 13 Jbeta primers. The repertoire was sequenced with immunoSEQ multiplex PCR; TCRdb's copy has only in-frame clones and lacks some. The table shows about 200,000 clones, with over 75% occurring only once. The material sequenced was PBMCs. The source is a boy between 2 and 10 years old in good health and CMV-seronegative.

The rearrangement joins TRBV10-3 to TRBJ2-4; possible D gene TRBD2, 6 bases. The CDR3 covers 13 residues. Trimming left V 6 bases short and J 7 bases short, with 13 bases between. Germline CDR1 is ENHRY and CDR2 is SYGVKD. The CDR3 protein is CAIRGGAGNIQYF. The CDR3 DNA follows: TGTGCCATCAGGGGGGGAGCCGGGAACATTCAGTACTTC.

The V gene is TRBV18, the J gene TRBJ2-3; 8 nucleotides align to TRBD2. This CDR3 has 16 residues. The ends lost 1 base at V and 0 bases at J; junction bases unmatched: 3. CDR1 and CDR2 from the germline V gene are KGHSH and LQKENI. The CDR3 sequence: CASSPLTGGSTDTQYF. CDR3 nucleotide sequence: TGTGCCAGCTCACCACTTACGGGGGGGAGCACAGATACGCAGTATTTT.

This chain uses TRBV7-9 with TRBJ2-7; TRBD1 aligns across 7 bases. Germline CDR1 and CDR2: SEHNR and FQNEAQ (reference sequence). This CDR3 region has 13 residues. After removal of 5 bases from V and 6 bases from J, the junction contained 7 bases not matched to a gene. The CDR3: CASSQGTAREQYF. The CDR3 DNA follows: TGTGCCAGCAGCCAAGGGACAGCCCGCGAGCAGTACTTC. Complete variable domain (other parts from reference TRBV7-9 and TRBJ2-7): DTGVSQNPRHKITKRGQNVTFRCDPISEHNRLYWYRQTLGQGPEFLTYFQNEAQLEKSRLLSDRFSAERPKGSFSTLEIQRTEQGDSAMYLCASSQGTAREQYFGPGTRLTVT.

The sample holds a few counts of this clone. CDR3 region: CASSRQEGATNEKLFF. The CDR3 DNA sequence: TGCGCCAGCAGCCGGCAAGAGGGGGCTACTAATGAAAAACTGTTTTTT. The V and J genes are TRBV5-1 and TRBJ1-4; 7 bases align to TRBD1. V shed 4 bases and J 2 bases; nucleotides not matched to a gene: 8. Germline assignment: CDR1 SGHRS and CDR2 YFSETQ. The CDR3 is 16 residues long.

V is TRBV7-9 and J is TRBJ1-1; no clear D. The CDR3 consists of 10 residues. CDR1 and CDR2 (germline): SEHNR, FQNEAQ (reference sequence). With 5 bases removed from V and 13 bases from J, the gap between germline ends came to 11 bases. The CDR3, as DNA: TGTGCCAGCAGCGACGGTGGCGGTTTCTTT. Protein sequence: CASSDGGGFF.

A word on this clone: Other DNA sequences in this sample translate to the same CDR3. The gene calls are TRBV5-1 and TRBJ1-5, with D possibly matching TRBD1 (5 bases). Germline CDR1 and CDR2: SGHRS and YFSETQ. V was clipped by 0 bases and J by 6 bases, with 10 bases between them. The length of the CDR3 is 14 residues. The CDR3 nucleotides are TGCGCCAGCAGCTTGGTGTCGGGGGGTCAGCCCCAGCATTTT. Translated, it gives CASSLVSGGQPQHF.

This chain uses TRBV20-1 with TRBJ1-2; maybe TRBD1 (5 bases). CDR3 length equals 10 residues. CDR1 and CDR2 from the germline V gene are DFQATT and SNEGSKA (reference sequence). The CDR3, as DNA: TGCAAGCCACCTGGGGCTGGCTACACCTTC. This encodes CKPPGAGYTF.

This chain connects TRBV4-1 to TRBJ2-4; TRBD1 matches 11 bases. The CDR3 contains 17 residues. V was clipped by 0 bases and J by 9 bases; unmatched bases: 10. The germline V gene encodes CDR1 MGHRA and CDR2 YSYEKL. CDR3 in DNA: TGCGCCAGCAGCCAAGACCCTAGCTCCGGGACAGGGGGCATTCAGTACTTC. It yields the protein CASSQDPSSGTGGIQYF.

The CDR3 loop is CASKGGVADTQYF. As DNA, the CDR3 is TGTGCCAGCAAGGGCGGGGTCGCAGATACGCAGTATTTT. V usage is TRBV2 and J usage is TRBJ2-3; possible D gene TRBD2, 6 bases. Germline V gene lookup returns CDR1 SNHLY and CDR2 FYNNEI. The germline V and J ends were trimmed by 7 bases and 4 bases, with 12 bases remaining between them. The CDR3 totals 13 residues. Supplemented by reference TRBV2 and TRBJ2-3, the full variable domain reads EPEVTQTPSHQVTQMGQEVILRCVPISNHLYFYWYRQILGQKVEFLVSFYNNEISEKSEIFDDQFSVERPDGSNFTLKIRSTKLEDSAMYFCASKGGVADTQYFGPGTRLTVL.

This rearrangement joins TRBV2 to TRBJ1-2; no clear D gene. V gave up 2 bases and J gave up 4 bases, with 8 bases separating them. This CDR3 region has 13 residues. CDR1 is SNHLY, CDR2 FYNNEI, per germline. The CDR3: CASSEKGGYGYTF. The DNA for the CDR3 is TGTGCCAGCAGTGAAAAGGGAGGCTATGGCTACACCTTC.

The chain has TRBV19 and TRBJ2-5, with 13 bases fitting TRBD2. The V gene end was trimmed by 4 bases and the J gene end by 5 bases; junction bases not matched to a gene: 7. The CDR3 has 16 residues. Germline loops: CDR1 LNHDA, CDR2 SQIVND (reference sequence). This chain's CDR3 is CASSTTGLAGEETQYF. As DNA, the CDR3 is TGTGCCAGTAGTACGACCGGACTAGCGGGGGAGGAGACCCAGTACTTC.

This sequence joins TRBV6-1 and TRBJ2-5; the D gene is possibly TRBD2 (7 bases). The CDR3 is 12 amino acids. The ends were cut back, 7 bases at V and 11 bases at J, with 17 bases in the middle. CDR1 is MNHNS and CDR2 is SASEGT in the germline V gene. CDR3 nucleotide sequence: TGTGCCAGCACAGGGGCAGTGCGGGAGCAGTACTTC. Protein: CASTGAVREQYF.

The gene calls are TRBV13 and TRBJ1-6, with TRBD1 identical over 9 bases. J was trimmed by 7 bases and V by 3 bases; bases with no gene match: 13. Germline V lookup: CDR1 PRHDT, CDR2 FYEKMQ (reference sequence). This CDR3 contains 18 residues. CDR3 residues: CASSFVGTGLTPNSPLHF. Here the CDR3 DNA reads TGTGCCAGCAGCTTCGTCGGGACAGGGTTGACACCAAATTCACCCCTCCACTTT.

As DNA, the CDR3 is TGTGCCAGCAGCTTGTCCGGACTAGCGGGGACTAGCACAGATACGCAGTATTTT. As protein: CASSLSGLAGTSTDTQYF. The gene calls are TRBV5-8 and TRBJ2-3; TRBD2 matches at 12 bases. Germline V gives CDR1 SGHTS, CDR2 YDEGEE. The CDR3 spans 18 residues. After removal of 1 base from V and 0 bases from J, the junction contained 6 bases not matched to a gene.

The gene calls are TRBV2 and TRBJ1-3, with 8 nucleotides matching TRBD1. Unmatched junction bases numbered 20, after V lost 4 bases and J lost 6 bases. The germline V gene has CDR1 SNHLY and CDR2 FYNNEI. This CDR3 has 19 amino acids. Written as DNA, the CDR3 is TGTGCCAGCAGTGTTTTGACAGGGGCCCAGACCACGTTTACAAACACCATATATTTT. Translation gives CASSVLTGAQTTFTNTIYF.

The gene calls are TRBV7-2 and TRBJ1-1; D is ambiguous. Trimming removed 6 bases from V and 0 bases from J, with 11 bases in between. The CDR3 loop spans 14 amino acids. Germline-derived CDR1 and CDR2 are SGHTA and FQGNSA. The CDR3 here is CASSAGPMNTEAFF. CDR3 nucleotide sequence: TGTGCCAGCAGTGCAGGCCCCATGAACACTGAAGCTTTCTTT. Full variable domain (missing parts from reference TRBV7-2 and TRBJ1-1): GAGVSQSPSNKVTEKGKDVELRCDPISGHTALYWYRQSLGQGLEFLIYFQGNSAPDKSGLPSDRFSAERTGGSVSTLTIQRTQQEDSAVYLCASSAGPMNTEAFFGQGTRLTVV.

DNA of the CDR3: TGTGCCAGCAGCCCCGGGACAGGGGGAAGTCAGGAGACCCAGTACTTC. It yields the protein CASSPGTGGSQETQYF. The rearrangement joins TRBV5-6 to TRBJ2-5, with TRBD1 identical over 11 bases. The CDR3 is 16 residues long. Unmatched junction bases numbered 10, after V lost 4 bases and J lost 5 bases. CDR1 and CDR2 from the germline V gene are SGHDT and YYEEEE.

V gene TRBV5-1 combines with J gene TRBJ1-2; 7 bases line up with TRBD1. After removal of 3 bases from V and 4 bases from J, the junction contained 3 bases not matched to a gene. The CDR3 is 13 amino acids. Germline V gene sequence: CDR1 SGHRS, CDR2 YFSETQ. The CDR3 DNA follows: TGCGCCAGCAGCTCCCGGGACAGCTATGGCTACACCTTC. It yields the protein CASSSRDSYGYTF.

The V call is TRBV5-1, the J call TRBJ2-7; TRBD1 is a possible D gene (5 bases). The germline V and J ends were trimmed by 4 bases and 9 bases, with 26 bases remaining between them. Germline V gene lookup returns CDR1 SGHRS and CDR2 YFSETQ. The CDR3 loop spans 16 amino acids. This CDR3 reads CASSPTGDRTNHGQYF. CDR3 bases: TGCGCCAGCAGCCCAACTGGGGATCGGACAAATCATGGGCAGTACTTC.

V gene TRBV4-3 combines with J gene TRBJ1-2, with 10 bases aligning to TRBD1. Germline V CDR1 and CDR2: LGHNA, YSLEER. Trimming removed 1 base from V and 8 bases from J; junction bases left unmatched: 4. There are 14 residues in the CDR3. The CDR3 here is CASSQGQGAKGYTF. The CDR3 DNA reads as TGCGCCAGCAGCCAAGGACAGGGGGCAAAGGGCTACACCTTC.

This chain uses TRBV4-3 with TRBJ2-1; a possible D gene is TRBD2 (7 bases). This CDR3 has 16 residues. Germline V gives CDR1 LGHNA, CDR2 YSLEER. Trimming cost V 1 base and J 4 bases, with 14 bases left between them. The CDR3 sequence is CASSQVGGGAYNEQFF. The CDR3 nucleotides read TGCGCCAGCAGCCAAGTCGGAGGGGGGGCTTACAATGAGCAGTTCTTC.

V is TRBV11-3 and J is TRBJ1-2; D not resolved. Per the germline V gene, CDR1 is SGHNT and CDR2 is YENEEA. This CDR3 has 12 amino acids. V lost 0 bases to trimming and J lost 8 bases, with 7 bases between them. Here the CDR3 DNA reads TGTGCCAGCAGCTTAGACGGGAAAGGCTACACCTTC. Encoded protein: CASSLDGKGYTF.

This chain links TRBV4-3 with TRBJ2-5, with 10 bases that match TRBD1. The J call may be mistaken, given a closer DNA end match to TRBJ2-7. The germline V gene has CDR1 LGHNA and CDR2 YSLEER. The CDR3 extends over 15 amino acids. DNA of the CDR3: TGCGCCAGCAGCCAAGAGGGGACAGGGGTAGGCGAGCAGTACTTC. Encoded protein: CASSQEGTGVGEQYF.

The gene calls are TRBV5-1 and TRBJ1-3, with TRBD1 matching 8 bases. With V trimmed by 4 bases and J by 4 bases, 4 bases remained unmatched. The CDR3 runs to 14 residues. Germline V lookup: CDR1 SGHRS, CDR2 YFSETQ. The CDR3 nucleotides read TGCGCCAGCAGCCCGACAGGGGACGGAAACACCATATATTTT. This gives the protein CASSPTGDGNTIYF.

V is TRBV5-6 and J is TRBJ1-2; D call uncertain. In germline, CDR1 is SGHDT, CDR2 YYEEEE. The CDR3 consists of 15 residues. Trimming shortened V by 2 bases and J by 4 bases, and 15 bases separated the two germline ends. The CDR3 loop reads CASSFRGYDTYGYTF. Here the CDR3 DNA reads TGTGCCAGCAGCTTCAGAGGGTATGATACCTATGGCTACACCTTC.

This chain joins TRBV9 and TRBJ1-4; 7 bases match TRBD1. Germline CDR1 reads SGDLS; CDR2 reads YYNGEE. V gave up 2 bases and J gave up 7 bases; unmatched junction bases: 5. The CDR3 consists of 14 residues. CDR3 amino acids: CASSVSGGSEKLFF. The CDR3 coding sequence is TGTGCCAGCAGCGTTTCAGGGGGTAGTGAAAAACTGTTTTTT.

The CDR3 here is CASSQGGQLNQPQHF. CDR3 nucleotide sequence: TGTGCCAGCAGCCAGGGGGGACAGTTGAATCAGCCCCAGCATTTT. V is TRBV4-2 and J is TRBJ1-5; 7 bases are shared with TRBD1. Germline V gene lookup returns CDR1 LGHNA and CDR2 YNFKEQ. The CDR3 has 15 amino acids. V was clipped by 3 bases and J by 4 bases; unmatched bases: 6.